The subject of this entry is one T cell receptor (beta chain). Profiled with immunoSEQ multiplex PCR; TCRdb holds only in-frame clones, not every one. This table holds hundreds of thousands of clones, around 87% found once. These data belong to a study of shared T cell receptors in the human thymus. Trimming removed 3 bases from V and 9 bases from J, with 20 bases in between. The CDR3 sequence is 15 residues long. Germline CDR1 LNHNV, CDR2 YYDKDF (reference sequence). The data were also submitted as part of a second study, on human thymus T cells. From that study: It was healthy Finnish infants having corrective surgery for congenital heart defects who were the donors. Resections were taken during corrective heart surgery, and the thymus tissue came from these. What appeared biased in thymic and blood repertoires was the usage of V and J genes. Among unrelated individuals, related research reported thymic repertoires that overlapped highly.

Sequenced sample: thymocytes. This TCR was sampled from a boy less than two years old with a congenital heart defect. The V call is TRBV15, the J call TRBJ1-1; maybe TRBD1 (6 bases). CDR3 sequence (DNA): TGTGCCACCAGCAGTGTGTACCGGGACAACGGCCAAGCTTTCTTT. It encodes CATSSVYRDNGQAFF. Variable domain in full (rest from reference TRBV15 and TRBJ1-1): DAMVIQNPRYQVTQFGKPVTLSCSQTLNHNVMYWYQQKSSQAPKLLFHYYDKDFNNEADTPDNFQSRRPNTSFCFLDIRSPGLGDTAMYLCATSSVYRDNGQAFFGQGTRLTVV.